These 8 T cell receptor beta chains were sequenced from one sample in a study of cytomegalovirus exposure and HLA in healthy donors. PCR involved 60 Vbeta and 13 Jbeta primers. Method: immunoSEQ multiplex PCR; TCRdb's copy keeps in-frame clones and lacks some. The sample has 170,000 or so clones; 60% to 85% are singletons. Sequenced material: PBMCs. These receptors were collected from a woman in her 30s in good health and CMV-seronegative.

In the case of this clone: Within the sample, other DNA sequences also encode this same CDR3. This rearrangement joins TRBV6-5 to TRBJ1-1; D gene ambiguous. CDR1 is MNHEY and CDR2 is SVGAGI in the germline V gene. Trimming removed 2 bases from V and 2 bases from J, with 9 bases in between. This CDR3 is 14 amino acids long. The chain's CDR3 is CASSYSRGNTEAFF. The CDR3, as DNA: TGTGCCAGCAGTTACAGTCGGGGAAACACTGAAGCTTTCTTT.

The V call is TRBV19, the J call TRBJ1-2, with 9 bases fitting TRBD1. The CDR3 length is 16 residues. V shed 4 bases, J shed 4 bases, and the junction held 10 bases outside the gene matches. Per the germline V gene, CDR1 is LNHDA and CDR2 is SQIVND (reference sequence). CDR3 sequence (DNA): TGTGCCAGTAGTACGCTCGCGGGACAGGGACGCTATGGCTACACCTTC. The encoded protein is CASSTLAGQGRYGYTF.

This clone was seen once. The chain combines TRBV4-2 with TRBJ2-5, with a weak D call TRBD2 (6 bases). Trimming pared 1 base from V and 7 bases from J, leaving 10 bases between. The CDR3 length is 13 residues. Germline V gives CDR1 LGHNA, CDR2 YNFKEQ. The CDR3 region has the DNA TGTGCCAGCAGCCAAGGGGGGGTGGTGACCCAGTACTTC. Encoded protein: CASSQGGVVTQYF.

The chain has TRBV2 and TRBJ2-5; D is unresolved. Germline V gene lookup returns CDR1 SNHLY and CDR2 FYNNEI. V was pared by 3 bases and J by 5 bases, with 4 bases between. This CDR3 comprises 11 residues. Here the CDR3 reads CASSESETQYF. The CDR3, as DNA: TGTGCCAGCAGTGAGTCTGAGACCCAGTACTTC.

V gene TRBV28 combines with J gene TRBJ1-1; D gene ambiguous. Germline CDR1 MDHEN, CDR2 SYDVKM. Trimming took off 3 bases at V and 10 bases at J, with 9 bases between the two ends. The CDR3 is made up of 11 amino acids. Here the CDR3 reads CASSFNRGAFF. CDR3 bases: TGTGCCAGCAGTTTCAACCGGGGAGCTTTCTTT.

The chain employs TRBV5-1 and TRBJ2-1, with TRBD1 identical over 8 bases. V gave up 2 bases and J gave up 5 bases; unmatched junction bases: 3. The CDR3 consists of 14 residues. In germline, CDR1 is SGHRS, CDR2 YFSETQ. CDR3: CASSLQGEDNEQFF. The CDR3 nucleotides read TGCGCCAGCAGCTTACAGGGGGAGGACAATGAGCAGTTCTTC.

This rearrangement joins TRBV29-1 to TRBJ1-1, with a possible D match to TRBD1 (6 bases). CDR1 and CDR2 from the germline V gene are SQVTM and ANQGSEA. Trimming removed 7 bases at V and 7 bases at J, with 13 bases between. This CDR3 spans 11 amino acids. The CDR3 DNA sequence: TGCAGCGGTAACGCACAGGGTGAAGCTTTCTTT. This gives the protein CSGNAQGEAFF.

The CDR3 reads CASSQGGGLAGTYEQYF. The CDR3 nucleotides are TGTGCCAGCAGCCAGGGAGGGGGACTAGCGGGAACCTACGAGCAGTACTTC. The V gene is TRBV7-9, the J gene TRBJ2-5; 13 nucleotides line up with TRBD2. Gene TRBJ2-7 matches the end of the DNA better, so the J call may be wrong. CDR1 SEHNR and CDR2 FQNEAQ come from the germline V gene (reference sequence). The CDR3 covers 17 residues.